This passage covers 12 T cell receptor beta chains from one sample sequenced in a study of blood T cell repertoires in COVID-19. Profiled with immunoSEQ multiplex PCR; TCRdb holds only in-frame clones, not every one. The sample gives around 300,000 clones, 89% of which show up once; just under 0.95% is in the top ten. Sequenced material: peripheral blood. The receptors were sampled from a woman aged 35 to 49 who had recovered from COVID-19.

V usage is TRBV5-1 and J usage is TRBJ2-7; 10 positions agree with TRBD2. J was trimmed by 4 bases and V by 0 bases; bases with no gene match: 4. This CDR3 comprises 15 residues. CDR1 SGHRS and CDR2 YFSETQ come from the germline V gene. Here the CDR3 reads CASSLGAGGTYEQYF. The CDR3 bases are TGCGCCAGCAGCTTGGGAGCGGGAGGGACTTACGAGCAGTACTTC.

This clone was picked up a small number of times. The rearrangement joins TRBV7-3 to TRBJ2-5; 7 positions agree with TRBD2. The CDR3 runs 15 residues. CDR1 is SGHTA, CDR2 FQGTGA, per germline. V shed 5 bases, J shed 2 bases, and the junction held 8 bases outside the gene matches. CDR3 DNA sequence: TGTGCCAGCAGCGCAACAGCGGGGCGACAAGAGACCCAGTACTTC. This encodes CASSATAGRQETQYF.

V and J are TRBV27 and TRBJ2-2; possible D gene TRBD1, 6 bases. The germline CDR1 and CDR2 sequences are MNHEY and SMNVEV (reference sequence). V was shortened by 5 bases and J by 7 bases, with 14 bases between the two germline ends. This CDR3 region has 14 residues. CDR3 in DNA: TGTGCCAGCAGTCAGCGACAGGCCAGCGGGGAGCTGTTTTTT. It encodes CASSQRQASGELFF.

The J gene is TRBJ2-2, the V gene TRBV5-4; D is unclear. Germline assignment: CDR1 SGHNT and CDR2 YYREEE (reference sequence). CDR3 size: 15 residues. V was cut by 5 bases and J by 2 bases, with 13 bases left in between. The DNA of the CDR3 is TGTGCCAGCAGATCAGCGTTCCATAACACCGGGGAGCTGTTTTTT. Translation gives CASRSAFHNTGELFF.

The V gene is TRBV4-1, the J gene TRBJ1-1, with D unclear. CDR1 and CDR2 from the germline V gene are MGHRA and YSYEKL. The CDR3 is made up of 15 amino acids. Trimming shortened V by 0 bases and J by 0 bases, and 8 bases separated the two germline ends. CDR3 nucleotides: TGCGCCAGCAGCCAAGAGGTTCAGGTGAACACTGAAGCTTTCTTT. It encodes CASSQEVQVNTEAFF.

CDR3 coding DNA: TGTGCCACCAGTGACTTAACCGGGACAGGGGGACCTGGAAACACCATATATTTT. The encoded protein is CATSDLTGTGGPGNTIYF. The rearrangement links TRBV24-1 to TRBJ1-3; 11 positions agree with TRBD1. The CDR3 has 18 residues. CDR1 KGHDR and CDR2 SFDVKD come from the germline V gene. Trimming removed 4 bases from V and 2 bases from J; junction bases left unmatched: 9.

This chain joins TRBV7-9 and TRBJ2-1; D gene uncertain. The CDR3 spans 14 residues. V dropped 4 bases and J dropped 7 bases, with 14 bases sitting between them. The V gene's germline CDR1 is SEHNR and CDR2 FQNEAQ (reference sequence). CDR3 protein: CASSSTYHLNEQFF. The CDR3 DNA is TGTGCCAGCAGCTCAACCTACCACCTAAATGAGCAGTTCTTC.

The genes are TRBV7-2 and TRBJ1-3, with a weak D call TRBD1 (5 bases). The CDR3 consists of 17 residues. Germline CDR1 and CDR2: SGHTA and FQGNSA. Deletions cut 5 bases from V and 4 bases from J, with 21 bases between. As DNA, the CDR3 is TGTGCCAGCAGCCCTAGCGGGACGGGGACCTCAGGAAACACCATATATTTT. This translates into CASSPSGTGTSGNTIYF.

This chain connects TRBV18 to TRBJ2-5; 12 bases match TRBD2. The CDR3 is 16 amino acids. V dropped 6 bases and J dropped 0; count of bases not matched to a gene: 5. The germline V gene has CDR1 KGHSH and CDR2 LQKENI. This CDR3 is CASSSGTSGYQETQYF. CDR3 bases: TGTGCCAGCTCGTCCGGGACTAGCGGGTACCAAGAGACCCAGTACTTC.

J is TRBJ2-5 and V is TRBV5-1; 8 nucleotides line up with TRBD1. This CDR3 contains 15 residues. Looked up from germline, CDR1 is SGHRS and CDR2 is YFSETQ. The junction had 13 bases not matched to a gene; V was cut back by 7 bases and J by 5 bases. The CDR3: CASSPGQAIGETQYF. For the CDR3, the DNA is TGCGCCAGCTCCCCGGGACAGGCGATCGGGGAGACCCAGTACTTC.

The count of this clone is one. The chain combines TRBV6-5 with TRBJ1-2, with 8 bases lining up with TRBD1. The CDR3 has 15 amino acids. Trimming cost V 0 bases and J 4 bases; bases outside gene matches: 4. CDR1 and CDR2 from the germline V gene are MNHEY and SVGAGI. CDR3: CASSYSGQGVYGYTF. CDR3 nucleotide sequence: TGTGCCAGCAGTTACTCCGGACAGGGAGTCTATGGCTACACCTTC.

CDR3 DNA sequence: TGTGCCAGCAGCAAAGATCCAGCGGGAGGACTCCACAATGAGCAGTTCTTC. This translates into CASSKDPAGGLHNEQFF. The chain has TRBV21-1 and TRBJ2-1; no DNA check was done on the table's D call, TRBD2. TRBV21-1 is a pseudogene. This CDR3 has 17 amino acids.